The clone carrying this T cell receptor beta chain came up many times. The antigen remains undetermined. This specimen belongs to a study of response to subunit inactivated influenza vaccine. Findings and limits, study-wide: Few new T cells, the authors suggested, are recruited by each seasonal influenza vaccination.

Each CDR3 protein is one row after TCRdb ran MiXCR on the RT-PCR reads. The sample contains hundreds of thousands of distinct CDR3 sequences, 18% of which appear only once. This CDR3 has 17 residues. The germline V gene has CDR1 MGHRA and CDR2 YSYEKL. Trimming left V 2 bases short and J 1 base short, with 17 bases between. V usage is TRBV4-1 and J usage is TRBJ1-1, with D possibly being TRBD1 (6 bases). This sample comprised PBMCs from blood, obtained less than 6 days after vaccination. This clonotype was sampled from a man aged 45 to 65 who received an inactivated influenza vaccine. CDR3 amino acids: CASSQKGIRGRNTEAFF. The CDR3 region has the DNA TGCGCCAGCAGCCAAAAAGGAATCAGGGGAAGGAACACTGAAGCTTTCTTT.